These 10 T cell receptor beta chains came from one sample sequenced in a study of T cell repertoires in cytomegalovirus infection. TCRdb re-called the reads through MiXCR, storing one row per CDR3 protein. This sample has more than 350,000 distinct CDR3 sequences, with about a third found just once. What was sequenced was PBMCs. The origin of the receptors is a human donor in good health (CMV status not recorded). Some clones in this sample may be carry-over from other donors' samples.

This sequence joins TRBV2 and TRBJ1-6; 8 bases map to TRBD1. V trimming: 10 bases; J trimming: 10 bases; junction bases outside the gene matches: 15. The CDR3 contains 15 residues. Germline V gene data show CDR1 as SNHLY and CDR2 as FYNNEI. CDR3 amino acids: CANREPTGAGSPLHF. The CDR3 DNA is TGTGCCAACCGAGAACCGACAGGGGCAGGATCACCCCTCCACTTT.

This clonotype was seen repeatedly, ten times or more. The chain uses TRBV28 and TRBJ2-5; D is unclear. V lost 5 bases and J lost 1, with 14 bases in between. From germline, CDR1 is MDHEN and CDR2 SYDVKM. This CDR3 is built from 15 residues. The DNA for the CDR3 is TGTGCCAGCAGTCCACGGGTACATCGCCAAGAGACCCAGTACTTC. Protein sequence: CASSPRVHRQETQYF.

In this sample, this clonotype turned up many times. The V call is TRBV7-8, the J call TRBJ2-1; 10 positions agree with TRBD2. The CDR3 has 15 residues. The germline V gene encodes CDR1 SGHVS and CDR2 FQNEAQ. With V trimmed by 1 base and J by 6 bases, 3 bases remained unmatched. CDR3 coding DNA: TGTGCCAGCAGCTTAGTTAGCGGGGGGACCAATGAGCAGTTCTTC. Protein: CASSLVSGGTNEQFF.

This clonotype was counted only a few times. This chain links TRBV7-6 with TRBJ2-3; D gene uncertain. The germline CDR1 and CDR2 sequences are SGHVS and FNYEAQ. The CDR3 extends over 19 amino acids. The V end lost 3 bases, the J end lost 1 base, and 23 bases lay between the germline ends. The CDR3 nucleotides are TGTGCCAGCAGCTTCAACCCTCTGAGCCCCGCTCCTGGCACAGATACGCAGTATTTT. It is translated as CASSFNPLSPAPGTDTQYF.

This clonotype has a count of ten or more. The chain uses TRBV7-2 and TRBJ1-5; the D is unclear. The CDR3 contains 13 residues. CDR1 is SGHTA and CDR2 is FQGNSA in the germline V gene. Trimming pared 5 bases from V and 1 base from J, leaving 6 bases between. CDR3 sequence (DNA): TGTGCCAGCAGCAGACAAAGCAATCAGCCCCAGCATTTT. Translated, it gives CASSRQSNQPQHF.

This chain uses TRBV25-1 with TRBJ2-5; a weak D match, TRBD2 (6 bases). Trimming stripped 6 bases from V and 2 bases from J, with 13 bases between. Germline values: CDR1 MGHDK, CDR2 SYGVNS. This CDR3 contains 14 residues. This chain's CDR3 is CASSSSVSQETQYF. The CDR3 DNA reads TGTGCCAGCAGCTCTAGCGTGTCACAAGAGACCCAGTACTTC.

This clonotype came up a few times. Here the CDR3 reads CASTLMGLQETQYF. The CDR3 DNA is TGTGCCAGCACCCTAATGGGACTGCAAGAGACCCAGTACTTC. The chain carries TRBV28 and TRBJ2-5, with D possibly TRBD2 on 6 matching bases. This CDR3 is built from 14 residues. Per germline, CDR1 MDHEN and CDR2 SYDVKM. The ends were cut back, 7 bases at V and 2 bases at J, with 14 bases in the middle. The whole variable domain, filled in from reference TRBV28 and TRBJ2-5, reads DVKVTQSSRYLVKRTGEKVFLECVQDMDHENMFWYRQDPGLGLRLIYFSYDVKMKEKGDIPEGYSVSREKKERFSLILESASTNQTSMYLCASTLMGLQETQYFGPGTRLLVL.

The sample holds many counts of this clonotype. This rearrangement joins TRBV12-3 or TRBV12-4 to TRBJ2-1; 9 bases agree with TRBD2. The trim removed 5 bases at V and 3 bases at J, leaving 8 bases unmatched. The CDR3 spans 16 residues. In nucleotides, the CDR3 is TGTGCCAGCAGTCCTAGCGGGGCCCTTCTCTACAATGAGCAGTTCTTC. Its translation is CASSPSGALLYNEQFF.

A few counts support this clonotype. The chain employs TRBV6-2 or TRBV6-3 and TRBJ2-1; a weak D match, TRBD2 (6 bases). Germline CDR1 and CDR2: MNHEY and SVGEGT. The CDR3 contains 13 residues. The V gene lost 2 bases and the J gene lost 9 bases, with 11 bases spanning the gap. CDR3 sequence (DNA): TGTGCCAGCAGTTACAGGGAGGAAGGTGAGCAGTTCTTC. Translating gives CASSYREEGEQFF.

This clonotype showed up just a few times. The CDR3 here is CASSLAGQENYGYTF. The CDR3 DNA is TGTGCCAGCAGCTTGGCGGGACAGGAGAACTATGGCTACACCTTC. The V gene is TRBV5-4, the J gene TRBJ1-2; 8 bases match TRBD1. CDR1 SGHNT and CDR2 YYREEE come from the germline V gene (reference sequence). This CDR3 has 15 amino acids. V trimming: 0 bases; J trimming: 2 bases; junction bases outside the gene matches: 3.